A single sample gave rise to the 5 T cell receptor beta chains below, sequenced in a study of blood T cells in healthy people across ages. Then a second PCR, running about 7 to 11 cycles, was carried out with a sample-barcoded 5' primer and a J-beta primer mix. A single record per CDR3 protein comes from TCRdb applying MiXCR to the 5' RACE reads. The table shows hundreds of thousands of distinct CDR3 sequences, with more than 25% occurring only once. The sequencing input was blood. These receptors came from a woman of 80 years or more in good health.

Only a few counts were recorded for this clonotype. The V call is TRBV3-1, the J call TRBJ1-1, with unresolved D. This CDR3 comprises 13 residues. V was cut by 2 bases and J by 11 bases, with 15 bases left in between. Germline CDR1 and CDR2: LGHDT and YNNKEL (reference sequence). CDR3 DNA: TGTGCCAGCAGCCAAAGTTCGAGGCACTGGGCTTTCTTT. Encoded protein: CASSQSSRHWAFF.

This clonotype was detected many times. This sequence joins TRBV2 and TRBJ2-2; 9 nucleotides align to TRBD1. Germline CDR1 SNHLY, CDR2 FYNNEI. The CDR3 contains 17 residues. V gave up 7 bases and J gave up 3 bases; unmatched junction bases: 12. The CDR3, as DNA: TGTGCCAGCACTGCTTATGCACGGACAGGGGACACCGGGGAGCTGTTTTTT. Residues: CASTAYARTGDTGELFF.

This clonotype has ten or more counts. The V gene is TRBV20-1, the J gene TRBJ1-5; tentatively, D is TRBD1 (5 bases). Germline V gene lookup returns CDR1 DFQATT and CDR2 SNEGSKA (reference sequence). With 2 bases removed from V and 4 bases from J, the gap between germline ends came to 15 bases. The CDR3 is made up of 15 amino acids. The chain's CDR3 is CSARRIQAPNQPQHF. CDR3 in DNA: TGCAGTGCTAGAAGGATACAGGCACCAAATCAGCCCCAGCATTTT.

The rearrangement uses TRBV11-2 and TRBJ2-1; D call uncertain. V dropped 6 bases and J dropped 0 bases, with 18 bases sitting between them. CDR1 is SGHAT and CDR2 is FQNNGV in the germline V gene. The CDR3 is made up of 17 amino acids. CDR3 nucleotide sequence: TGTGCCAGCAGTATTACAGCGACCGTTATCTCCTACAATGAGCAGTTCTTC. Translation gives CASSITATVISYNEQFF.

The CDR3 DNA reads TGTGCCAGCAGCAATACCGGGACAGGGGGGGATGGGCAGTTCTTC. Its protein product is CASSNTGTGGDGQFF. The chain recombines TRBV7-9 with TRBJ2-1; 11 bases are shared with TRBD1. Trimming took 5 bases from V and 12 from J; bases not matched to a gene: 12. The length of the CDR3 is 15 residues. Germline V gives CDR1 SEHNR, CDR2 FQNEAQ (reference sequence).